Below are 25 T cell receptor beta chains sequenced from a single sample in a study of monozygotic twins with inflammatory bowel disease (dated by TCRdb to between 2019 and 2020). Library creation used 5' RACE. The data were produced on an Illumina HiSeq 2500. Reprocessed by TCRdb, the reads give a single entry per CDR3 protein sequence, without DNA. The table for this sample records approximately 100,000 distinct CDR3 sequences. The top ten constitute roughly 1.8% of the sample. Sequencing was done on a sample of blood. The source of these receptors is a human donor with ulcerative colitis or Crohn's disease, or a healthy co-twin of an affected twin (not recorded which).

The chain joins TRBV13 to TRBJ2-3; the D call of TRBD1 rests on TCRdb alone, since no DNA is present to check it. The length of the CDR3 is 16 residues. In germline, CDR1 is PRHDT, CDR2 FYEKMQ (reference sequence). Here the CDR3 reads CASSSSRDGFTDTQYF. The full variable domain, completed using reference TRBV13 and TRBJ2-3, is AAGVIQSPRHLIKEKRETATLKCYPIPRHDTVYWYQQGPGQDPQFLISFYEKMQSDKGSIPDRFSAQQFSDYHSELNMSSLELGDSALYFCASSSSRDGFTDTQYFGPGTRLTVL.

The V call is TRBV5-1, the J call TRBJ2-1; TCRdb picks TRBD2, but there is no DNA to check that call. This CDR3 is 16 amino acids long. Germline loops: CDR1 SGHRS, CDR2 YFSETQ. CDR3 amino acids: CASSLNSGGAGYEQFF.

J is TRBJ2-1 and V is TRBV4-3; the D gene TCRdb calls, TRBD2, cannot be checked with no DNA. The CDR3 extends over 16 amino acids. Germline values: CDR1 LGHNA, CDR2 YSLEER. The CDR3 loop reads CASSQDPPRTYNEQFF.

The V gene is TRBV20-1, the J gene TRBJ2-2. The germline gives CDR1 DFQATT, CDR2 SNEGSKA (reference sequence). The CDR3 totals 14 residues. The CDR3: CSAPGVANTGELFF.

The chain recombines TRBV12-3 or TRBV12-4 with TRBJ2-5. This CDR3 comprises 13 residues. The CDR3 sequence: CASSPSGQETQYF.

This chain connects TRBV29-1 to TRBJ2-1; checking the TCRdb D call of TRBD2 is not possible without DNA. Germline CDR1 and CDR2: SQVTM and ANQGSEA. The CDR3 runs 15 residues. CDR3: CSVGLAGGRGNEQFF.

The chain uses TRBV12-3 or TRBV12-4 and TRBJ2-1; TCRdb selects TRBD2, and the lack of DNA leaves this call unchecked. The CDR3 extends over 14 amino acids. CDR3 sequence: CASSSGRGLNEQFF.

The CDR3: CSAGSNTGIISYEQYF. The rearrangement uses TRBV20-1 and TRBJ2-7; checking the TCRdb D call of TRBD1 is not possible without DNA. The CDR3 sequence is 16 residues long. The germline V gene encodes CDR1 DFQATT and CDR2 SNEGSKA (reference sequence).

The chain combines TRBV18 with TRBJ2-1; TCRdb proposes TRBD2, but this gene call is untestable without DNA. This CDR3 region has 17 residues. Germline V gene sequence: CDR1 KGHSH, CDR2 LQKENI. Here the CDR3 reads CASSPPSSGGAHNEQFF.

J is TRBJ2-7 and V is TRBV7-9; absent DNA, TCRdb's TRBD2 call cannot be checked. This CDR3 is 12 amino acids long. Germline V gives CDR1 SEHNR, CDR2 FQNEAQ (reference sequence). The CDR3 loop is CASSPFGSEQYF. Combining the CDR3 with reference TRBV7-9 and TRBJ2-7 gives the whole variable domain DTGVSQNPRHKITKRGQNVTFRCDPISEHNRLYWYRQTLGQGPEFLTYFQNEAQLEKSRLLSDRFSAERPKGSFSTLEIQRTEQGDSAMYLCASSPFGSEQYFGPGTRLTVT.

The chain combines TRBV5-1 with TRBJ2-2; TCRdb lists TRBD1, though no DNA is available to test this call. The CDR3 has 16 residues. Germline loops: CDR1 SGHRS, CDR2 YFSETQ. The CDR3 is CASSPGQGLNTGELFF.

CDR3 residues: CASSRGDRVLDTQYF. J is TRBJ2-3 and V is TRBV9; TCRdb's D call, TRBD1, is unchecked because there is no DNA. Germline V lookup: CDR1 SGDLS, CDR2 YYNGEE. The CDR3 is made up of 15 amino acids.

The rearrangement links TRBV5-4 to TRBJ2-3; checking the TCRdb D call of TRBD2 is not possible without DNA. The CDR3 is made up of 19 amino acids. Germline values: CDR1 SGHNT, CDR2 YYREEE (reference sequence). CDR3 protein: CASSSGVLAGLTSTDTQYF.

This chain links TRBV20-1 with TRBJ2-7. CDR3 length equals 13 residues. Germline V gene data show CDR1 as DFQATT and CDR2 as SNEGSKA (reference sequence). CDR3 loop: CSARAGSGYEQYF.

V usage is TRBV20-1 and J usage is TRBJ1-5. Germline V gene data show CDR1 as DFQATT and CDR2 as SNEGSKA (reference sequence). The CDR3 contains 15 residues. The CDR3 sequence: CSANQGRRINQPQHF.

CDR3 amino acids: CSVRASSGNTIYF. V is TRBV20-1 and J is TRBJ1-3. Germline lookup yields CDR1 DFQATT and CDR2 SNEGSKA (reference sequence). The CDR3 spans 13 residues.

J is TRBJ2-7 and V is TRBV5-1. Germline V gives CDR1 SGHRS, CDR2 YFSETQ. The CDR3 extends over 16 amino acids. CDR3 protein: CASRFNLAGRPYEQYF. The full variable domain, completed using reference TRBV5-1 and TRBJ2-7, is KAGVTQTPRYLIKTRGQQVTLSCSPISGHRSVSWYQQTPGQGLQFLFEYFSETQRNKGNFPGRFSGRQFSNSRSEMNVSTLELGDSALYLCASRFNLAGRPYEQYFGPGTRLTVT.

The rearrangement uses TRBV12-3 or TRBV12-4 and TRBJ2-1; TCRdb's D call of TRBD1 is untestable without DNA. CDR3 length: 18 residues. The CDR3 loop is CASSPPGGLAPIYNEQFF.

This sequence joins TRBV29-1 and TRBJ2-1; the D call of TRBD1 rests on TCRdb alone, since no DNA is present to check it. Germline V gives CDR1 SQVTM, CDR2 ANQGSEA. The CDR3 loop spans 16 amino acids. The chain's CDR3 is CSVESGQGLAGDEQFF.

This rearrangement joins TRBV10-3 to TRBJ2-1. CDR1 is ENHRY and CDR2 is SYGVKD in the germline V gene. The length of the CDR3 is 12 residues. CDR3 sequence: CAISEWEDEQFF.

This chain connects TRBV20-1 to TRBJ1-4; TCRdb lists TRBD1, though no DNA is available to test this call. CDR3 length equals 14 residues. From germline, CDR1 is DFQATT and CDR2 SNEGSKA (reference sequence). CDR3 protein: CSARAGRISGKLFF.

J is TRBJ2-1 and V is TRBV7-8. Germline V gene lookup returns CDR1 SGHVS and CDR2 FQNEAQ. The CDR3 spans 16 residues. The CDR3 region is CASSLISFFGSNEQFF.

The chain uses TRBV20-1 and TRBJ1-1. The CDR3 is 14 amino acids. CDR1 DFQATT and CDR2 SNEGSKA come from the germline V gene (reference sequence). CDR3 residues: CSARDRGGLGSAFF.

The rearrangement links TRBV29-1 to TRBJ2-7; TCRdb designates TRBD1, a call that cannot be tested without DNA. The CDR3 contains 12 residues. Per germline, CDR1 SQVTM and CDR2 ANQGSEA. The CDR3 region is CSVDRGGAEQYF.

This chain connects TRBV28 to TRBJ2-7; the TRBD2 assignment by TCRdb is unverifiable without DNA. CDR1 and CDR2 (germline): MDHEN, SYDVKM. The CDR3 is 14 residues long. CDR3: CASSLPVLSYEQCF.